This TCR beta chain was identified during a study of metastatic and nonmetastatic thyroid tumors. Overall study: Across blood and tumor or nodule tissue, repertoires from malignant and benign thyroid patients were compared with one another.

Overall study results and limits: Benign nodules reportedly had significantly lower TCR beta diversity than malignant thyroid tumors in blood and tumor.

There were no patients who had received any treatment before thyroid surgery. In the original workflow: The study's classifier, a distant-metastasis tool for papillary thyroid cancer, was built using CDR3 differences across clinicopathological groups. TCRdb re-clonotyped the PCR reads through MiXCR. TCRdb's processing, not the study's, gives the V and J calls here. The sample holds about 40,000 clones, 11% seen once. With regard to this clone: Its antigen is not known.

This TCR came from a female donor with papillary thyroid cancer or a benign thyroid nodule (not recorded which). Some clones in this sample may be carry-over from other donors' samples. The sequencing input was blood.

Here the CDR3 DNA reads TGTGCCAGCAGGATGGGGGGGGAGCGGGAGGGGGGCACAGATACGCAGTATTTT. Encoded protein: CASRMGGEREGGTDTQYF. This chain connects TRBV6-6 to TRBJ2-3; 10 bases are shared with TRBD2. Germline V gives CDR1 MNHNY, CDR2 SVGAGI (reference sequence). The CDR3 spans 18 residues. The ends lost 6 bases at V and 1 base at J; junction bases unmatched: 13.